A single sample gave rise to the 2 T cell receptor beta chains below, sequenced in a study of cytomegalovirus exposure and HLA in healthy donors. The study ran its PCR with 60 Vbeta and 13 Jbeta primers. Measured with immunoSEQ multiplex PCR; TCRdb has only the in-frame clones, and not every one. The top ten clones hold 8.5% to 10% of a sample with 97,000 or so clones, approximately 80% of them seen once. Material: PBMCs. These receptor sequences come from a male donor in good health and CMV-seropositive.

This chain connects TRBV7-6 to TRBJ2-7; a weak D match, TRBD1 (5 bases). The V gene's germline CDR1 is SGHVS and CDR2 FNYEAQ. Trimming cost V 5 bases and J 3 bases, with 14 bases left between them. CDR3 length: 14 residues. The CDR3 nucleotides read TGTGCCAGCAGCGAGACAGACCGTAGCTACGAGCAGTACTTC. Its translation is CASSETDRSYEQYF.

CDR3 loop: CAIKGTGGNGELFF. The CDR3 DNA follows: TGTGCCATCAAAGGGACAGGGGGCAACGGGGAGCTGTTTTTT. The chain combines TRBV10-3 with TRBJ2-2, with 12 nucleotides matching TRBD1. The CDR3 is 14 amino acids. Germline V CDR1 and CDR2: ENHRY, SYGVKD. The V segment lost 7 bases and the J segment 7 bases; nucleotides outside the gene matches: 4.